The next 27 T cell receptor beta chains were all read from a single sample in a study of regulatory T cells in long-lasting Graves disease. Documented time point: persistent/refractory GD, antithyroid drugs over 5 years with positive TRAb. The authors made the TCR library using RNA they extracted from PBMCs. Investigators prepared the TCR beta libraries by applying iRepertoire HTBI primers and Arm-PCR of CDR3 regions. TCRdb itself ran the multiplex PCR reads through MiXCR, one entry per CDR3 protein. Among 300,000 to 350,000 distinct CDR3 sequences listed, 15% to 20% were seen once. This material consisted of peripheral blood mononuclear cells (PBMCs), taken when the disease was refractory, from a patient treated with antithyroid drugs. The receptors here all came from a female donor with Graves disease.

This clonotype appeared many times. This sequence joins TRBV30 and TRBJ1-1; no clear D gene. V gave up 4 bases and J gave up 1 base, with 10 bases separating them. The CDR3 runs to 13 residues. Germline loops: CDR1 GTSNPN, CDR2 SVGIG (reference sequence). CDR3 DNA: TGTGCCTGGAACTTACGGGGGAACACTGAAGCTTTCTTT. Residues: CAWNLRGNTEAFF.

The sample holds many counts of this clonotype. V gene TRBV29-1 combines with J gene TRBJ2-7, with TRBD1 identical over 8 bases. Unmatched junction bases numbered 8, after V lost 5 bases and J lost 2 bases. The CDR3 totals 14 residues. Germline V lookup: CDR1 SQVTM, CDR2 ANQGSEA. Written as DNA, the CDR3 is TGCAGCGTTTCCCTCAGGGGGCTAACCTACGAGCAGTACTTC. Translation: CSVSLRGLTYEQYF.

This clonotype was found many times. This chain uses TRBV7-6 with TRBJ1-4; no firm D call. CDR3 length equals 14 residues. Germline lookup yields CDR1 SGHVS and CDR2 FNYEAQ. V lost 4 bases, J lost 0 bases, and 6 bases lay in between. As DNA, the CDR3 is TGTGCCAGCAGCTCGGACCCAACTAATGAAAAACTGTTTTTT. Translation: CASSSDPTNEKLFF.

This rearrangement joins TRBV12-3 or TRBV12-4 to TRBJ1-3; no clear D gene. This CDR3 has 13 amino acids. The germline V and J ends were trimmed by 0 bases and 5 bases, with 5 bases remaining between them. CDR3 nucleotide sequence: TGTGCCAGCAGTTTAGCGAATAGAAACACCATATATTTT. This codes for CASSLANRNTIYF.

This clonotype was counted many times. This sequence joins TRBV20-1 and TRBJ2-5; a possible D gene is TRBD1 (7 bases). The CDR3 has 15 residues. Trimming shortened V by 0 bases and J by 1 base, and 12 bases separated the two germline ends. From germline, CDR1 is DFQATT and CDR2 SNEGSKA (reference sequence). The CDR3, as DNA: TGCAGTGCTAGAGATCGCGGGACAGTCCAAGAGACCCAGTACTTC. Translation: CSARDRGTVQETQYF.

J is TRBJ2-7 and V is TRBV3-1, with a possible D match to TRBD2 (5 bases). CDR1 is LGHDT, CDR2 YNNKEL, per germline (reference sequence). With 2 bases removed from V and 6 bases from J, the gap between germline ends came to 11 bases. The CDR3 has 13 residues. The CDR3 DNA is TGTGCCAGCAGCCAACTCCTAGCCCGCGAGCAGTACTTC. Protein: CASSQLLAREQYF.

The CDR3 is CASSLSRDWAYEQYF. The CDR3 DNA sequence: TGTGCCAGCAGCTTGAGTCGGGACTGGGCCTACGAGCAGTACTTC. This rearrangement joins TRBV11-1 to TRBJ2-7, with a possible D match to TRBD2 (6 bases). The CDR3 extends over 15 amino acids. V gave up 3 bases and J gave up 2 bases, with 14 bases separating them. The germline gives CDR1 SGHAT, CDR2 FQDESV (reference sequence).

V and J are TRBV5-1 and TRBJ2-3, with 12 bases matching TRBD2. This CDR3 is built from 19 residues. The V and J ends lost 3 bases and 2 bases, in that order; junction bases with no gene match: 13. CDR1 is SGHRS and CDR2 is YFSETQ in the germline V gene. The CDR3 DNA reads TGCGCCAGCAGCTCCCGCAGTCTTCTAGCGGGGGGGAACACAGATACGCAGTATTTT. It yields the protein CASSSRSLLAGGNTDTQYF.

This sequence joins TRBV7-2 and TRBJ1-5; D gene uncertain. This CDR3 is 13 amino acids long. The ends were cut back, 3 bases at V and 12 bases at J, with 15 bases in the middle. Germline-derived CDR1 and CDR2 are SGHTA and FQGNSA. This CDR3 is CASSFERDSSQHF. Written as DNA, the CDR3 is TGTGCCAGCAGCTTCGAGCGGGATTCAAGCCAGCATTTT.

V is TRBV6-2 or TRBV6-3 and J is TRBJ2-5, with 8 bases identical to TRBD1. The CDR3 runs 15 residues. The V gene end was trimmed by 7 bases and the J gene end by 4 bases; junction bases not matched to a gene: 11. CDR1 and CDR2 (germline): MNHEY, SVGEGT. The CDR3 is CASKKDRVVAETQYF. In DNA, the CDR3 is TGTGCCAGCAAGAAGGACAGGGTGGTGGCAGAGACCCAGTACTTC.

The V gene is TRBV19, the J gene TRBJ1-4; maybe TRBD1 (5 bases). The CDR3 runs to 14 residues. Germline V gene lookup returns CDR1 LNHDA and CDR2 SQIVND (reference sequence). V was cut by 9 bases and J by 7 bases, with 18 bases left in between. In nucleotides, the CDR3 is TGTGCCAGCAAGATCGGGACCCACGGTGAAAAACTGTTTTTT. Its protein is CASKIGTHGEKLFF. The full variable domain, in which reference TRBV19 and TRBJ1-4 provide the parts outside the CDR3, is DGGITQSPKYLFRKEGQNVTLSCEQNLNHDAMYWYRQDPGQGLRLIYYSQIVNDFQKGDIAEGYSVSREKKESFPLTVTSAQKNPTAFYLCASKIGTHGEKLFFGSGTQLSVL.

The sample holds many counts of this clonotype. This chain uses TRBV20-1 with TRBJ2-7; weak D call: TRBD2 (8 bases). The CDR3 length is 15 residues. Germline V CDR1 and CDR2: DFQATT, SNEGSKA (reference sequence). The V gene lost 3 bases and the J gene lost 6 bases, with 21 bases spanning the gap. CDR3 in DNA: TGCAGTGCTAGGGGGTCCGGGAGGGCAGGGGGCGAGCAGTACTTC. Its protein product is CSARGSGRAGGEQYF.

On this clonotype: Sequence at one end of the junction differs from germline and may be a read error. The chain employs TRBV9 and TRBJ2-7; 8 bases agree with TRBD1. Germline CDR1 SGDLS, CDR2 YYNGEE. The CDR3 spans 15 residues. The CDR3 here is CARSARDRPGYEQYF. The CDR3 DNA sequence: TGTGCCCGCAGCGCGCGGGACAGGCCTGGCTACGAGCAGTACTTC.

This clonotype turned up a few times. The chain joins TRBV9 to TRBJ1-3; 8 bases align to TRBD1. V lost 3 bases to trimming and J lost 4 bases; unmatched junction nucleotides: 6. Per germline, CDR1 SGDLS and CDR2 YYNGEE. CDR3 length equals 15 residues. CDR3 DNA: TGTGCCAGCAGCGCGAGACAGGGGTCCGGAAACACCATATATTTT. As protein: CASSARQGSGNTIYF.

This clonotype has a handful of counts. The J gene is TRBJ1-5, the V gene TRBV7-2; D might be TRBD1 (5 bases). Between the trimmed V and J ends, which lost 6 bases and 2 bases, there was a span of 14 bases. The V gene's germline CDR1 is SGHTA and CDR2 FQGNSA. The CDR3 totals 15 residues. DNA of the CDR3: TGTGCCAGCAGTCCCTTCCAGGGCCGCAATCAGCCCCAGCATTTT. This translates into CASSPFQGRNQPQHF. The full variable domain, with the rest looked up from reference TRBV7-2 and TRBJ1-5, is GAGVSQSPSNKVTEKGKDVELRCDPISGHTALYWYRQSLGQGLEFLIYFQGNSAPDKSGLPSDRFSAERTGGSVSTLTIQRTQQEDSAVYLCASSPFQGRNQPQHFGDGTRLSIL.

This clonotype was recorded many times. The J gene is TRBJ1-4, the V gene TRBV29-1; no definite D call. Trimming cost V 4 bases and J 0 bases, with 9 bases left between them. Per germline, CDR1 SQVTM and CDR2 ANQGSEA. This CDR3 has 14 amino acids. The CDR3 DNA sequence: TGCAGCGTTGCGTCCGGGTCAACTAATGAAAAACTGTTTTTT. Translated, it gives CSVASGSTNEKLFF.

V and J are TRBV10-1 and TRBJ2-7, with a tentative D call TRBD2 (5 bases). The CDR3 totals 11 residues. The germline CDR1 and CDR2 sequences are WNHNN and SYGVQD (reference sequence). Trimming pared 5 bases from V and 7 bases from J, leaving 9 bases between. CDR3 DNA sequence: TGCGCCAGCAGTAACACGGGGGAGCAGTACTTC. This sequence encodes CASSNTGEQYF.

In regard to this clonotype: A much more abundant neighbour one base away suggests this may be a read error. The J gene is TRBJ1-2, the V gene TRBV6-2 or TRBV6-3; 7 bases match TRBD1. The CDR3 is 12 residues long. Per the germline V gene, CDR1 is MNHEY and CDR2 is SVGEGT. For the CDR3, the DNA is TGTGCCAGTAACAGGGGTGAGGCTGGCTACGCCTTC. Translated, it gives CASNRGEAGYAF.

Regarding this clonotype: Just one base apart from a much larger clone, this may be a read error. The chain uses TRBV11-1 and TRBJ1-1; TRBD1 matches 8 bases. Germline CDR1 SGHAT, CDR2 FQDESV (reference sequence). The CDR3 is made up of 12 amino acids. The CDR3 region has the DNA TGTGGCAGCAGCTCGACAGGGGTGCCGGCTTTCTTT. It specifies CGSSSTGVPAFF.

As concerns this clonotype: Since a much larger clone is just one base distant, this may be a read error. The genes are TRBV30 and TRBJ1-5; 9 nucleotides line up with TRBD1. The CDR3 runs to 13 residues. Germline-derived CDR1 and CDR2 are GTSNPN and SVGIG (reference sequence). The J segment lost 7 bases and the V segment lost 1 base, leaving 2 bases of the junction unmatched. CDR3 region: CAWSGGQGQPQHF. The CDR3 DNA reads TGTGCCTGGAGTGGGGGACAGGGCCAGCCCCAGCATTTT.

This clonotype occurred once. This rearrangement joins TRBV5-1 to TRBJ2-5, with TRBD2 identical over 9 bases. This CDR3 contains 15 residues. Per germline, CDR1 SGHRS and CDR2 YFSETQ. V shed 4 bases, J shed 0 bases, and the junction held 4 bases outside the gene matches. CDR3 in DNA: TGCGCCAGCAGCGCACTAGCGGGTAACCAAGAGACCCAGTACTTC. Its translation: CASSALAGNQETQYF.

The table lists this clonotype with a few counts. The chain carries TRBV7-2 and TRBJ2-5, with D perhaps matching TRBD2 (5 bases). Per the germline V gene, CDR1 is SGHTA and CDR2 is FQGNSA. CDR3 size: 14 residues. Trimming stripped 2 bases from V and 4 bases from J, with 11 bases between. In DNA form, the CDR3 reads TGTGCCAGCAGCTTATTAGGGAGAGCAGAGACCCAGTACTTC. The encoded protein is CASSLLGRAETQYF.

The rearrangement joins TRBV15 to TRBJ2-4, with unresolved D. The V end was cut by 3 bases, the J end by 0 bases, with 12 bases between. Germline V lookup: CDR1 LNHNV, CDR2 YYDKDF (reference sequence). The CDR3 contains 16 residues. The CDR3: CATSRSGRSAKNIQYF. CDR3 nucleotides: TGTGCCACCAGCAGGTCTGGACGGTCAGCCAAAAACATTCAGTACTTC.

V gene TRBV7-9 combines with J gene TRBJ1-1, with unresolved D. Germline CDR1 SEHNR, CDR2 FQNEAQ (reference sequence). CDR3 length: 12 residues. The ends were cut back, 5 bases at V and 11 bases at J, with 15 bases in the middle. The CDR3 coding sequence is TGTGCCAGCAGCCCCACAGCTCCGCGGGCTTTCTTT. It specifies CASSPTAPRAFF.

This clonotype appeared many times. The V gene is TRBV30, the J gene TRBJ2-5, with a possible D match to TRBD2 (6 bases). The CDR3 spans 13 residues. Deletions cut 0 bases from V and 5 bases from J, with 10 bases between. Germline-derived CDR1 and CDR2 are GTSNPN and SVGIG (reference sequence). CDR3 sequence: CAWSVTGGETQYF. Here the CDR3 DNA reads TGTGCCTGGAGTGTAACTGGGGGGGAGACCCAGTACTTC.

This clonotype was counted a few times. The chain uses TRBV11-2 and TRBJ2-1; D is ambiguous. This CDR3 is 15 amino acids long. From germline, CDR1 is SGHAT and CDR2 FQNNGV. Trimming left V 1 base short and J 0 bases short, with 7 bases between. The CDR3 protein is CASSLVGHSYNEQFF. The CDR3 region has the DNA TGTGCCAGCAGCTTAGTCGGGCACTCCTACAATGAGCAGTTCTTC.

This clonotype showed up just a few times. The CDR3 here is CASSQGGSAKNIQYF. The CDR3 region has the DNA TGTGCCAGCAGCCAAGGGGGTTCGGCCAAAAACATTCAGTACTTC. This chain uses TRBV3-1 with TRBJ2-4, with D uncertain. Germline V lookup: CDR1 LGHDT, CDR2 YNNKEL (reference sequence). V was cut by 1 base and J by 1 base, with 8 bases left in between. CDR3 size: 15 residues.